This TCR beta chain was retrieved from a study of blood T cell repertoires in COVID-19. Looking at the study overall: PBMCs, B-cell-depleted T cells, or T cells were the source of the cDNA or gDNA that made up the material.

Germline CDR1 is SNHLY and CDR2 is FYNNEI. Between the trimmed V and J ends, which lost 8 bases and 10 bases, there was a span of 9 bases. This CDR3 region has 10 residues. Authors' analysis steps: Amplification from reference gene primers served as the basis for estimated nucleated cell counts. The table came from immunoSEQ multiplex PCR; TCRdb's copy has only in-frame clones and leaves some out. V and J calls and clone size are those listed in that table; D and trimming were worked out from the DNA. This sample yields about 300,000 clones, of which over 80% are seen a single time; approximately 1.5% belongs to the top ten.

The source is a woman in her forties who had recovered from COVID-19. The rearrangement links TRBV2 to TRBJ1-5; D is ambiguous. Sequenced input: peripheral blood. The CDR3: CASGESPQHF. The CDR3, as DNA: TGTGCCAGCGGGGAGAGTCCCCAGCATTTT.